The 25 T cell receptor beta chains presented below share a single source sample, sequenced in a study of monozygotic twins with inflammatory bowel disease (dated by TCRdb to between 2018 and 2020). The method behind the library was 5' RACE. The run used an Illumina HiSeq 2500. TCRdb reprocessed the reads and lists each CDR3 protein sequence as a single entry, with no DNA. The sample's table lists a count of tens of thousands of distinct CDR3 sequences. The biggest ten clones account for around 7.2% of the sample. Sample: blood. The receptors shown here come from a human donor with ulcerative colitis or Crohn's disease, or a healthy co-twin of an affected twin (not recorded which).

V and J are TRBV7-6 and TRBJ1-4; no DNA is available, so the TRBD1 call from TCRdb remains unchecked. From germline, CDR1 is SGHVS and CDR2 FNYEAQ. This CDR3 has 17 amino acids. The CDR3 reads CASRPGAGGRTNEKLFF.

This chain joins TRBV5-1 and TRBJ2-2; TCRdb returns TRBD1, unconfirmable since there is no DNA. Germline assignment: CDR1 SGHRS and CDR2 YFSETQ. This CDR3 contains 15 residues. The CDR3 loop reads CASSTQGIGSGELFF.

The chain links TRBV18 to TRBJ2-1. Looked up from germline, CDR1 is KGHSH and CDR2 is LQKENI. This CDR3 has 13 residues. The CDR3 region is CASSHRVDNEQFF. Based on the CDR3 plus reference TRBV18 and TRBJ2-1, the full variable domain is NAGVMQNPRHLVRRRGQEARLRCSPMKGHSHVYWYRQLPEEGLKFMVYLQKENIIDESGMPKERFSAEFPKEGPSILRIQQVVRGDSAAYFCASSHRVDNEQFFGPGTRLTVL.

The chain couples TRBV11-2 to TRBJ2-7. The CDR3 loop spans 15 amino acids. The germline gives CDR1 SGHAT, CDR2 FQNNGV. CDR3 protein: CASSNYIGKGNEQYF.

The V and J genes are TRBV5-1 and TRBJ2-1; the D gene TCRdb calls, TRBD2, cannot be checked with no DNA. The CDR3 covers 16 residues. Germline V gene lookup returns CDR1 SGHRS and CDR2 YFSETQ. The CDR3 protein is CASSLAVGLVTHEQFF.

V gene TRBV20-1 combines with J gene TRBJ1-1; absent DNA, TCRdb's TRBD1 call cannot be checked. CDR3 size: 12 residues. Germline V gives CDR1 DFQATT, CDR2 SNEGSKA (reference sequence). The CDR3 loop reads CSAVSRRGEAFF.

The chain has TRBV19 and TRBJ1-2; no DNA is available, so the TRBD1 call from TCRdb remains unchecked. This CDR3 is 16 amino acids long. Germline lookup yields CDR1 LNHDA and CDR2 SQIVND (reference sequence). This CDR3 is CASSSGTGPRNYGYTF.

The chain couples TRBV3-1 to TRBJ1-1; TCRdb proposes TRBD1, but this gene call is untestable without DNA. Germline V lookup: CDR1 LGHDT, CDR2 YNNKEL (reference sequence). The CDR3 runs 13 residues. CDR3 in amino acids: CASSQVRDGEAFF.

J is TRBJ1-2 and V is TRBV2; TCRdb's D call of TRBD1 is untestable without DNA. The CDR3 length is 17 residues. In germline, CDR1 is SNHLY, CDR2 FYNNEI. This CDR3 reads CASTRARGQTANYGYTF.

This sequence joins TRBV7-8 and TRBJ2-7; TCRdb proposes TRBD1, but this gene call is untestable without DNA. The germline V gene encodes CDR1 SGHVS and CDR2 FQNEAQ. The CDR3 loop spans 15 amino acids. The CDR3 here is CASSLTGIGGYEQYF. Filled out from reference TRBV7-8 and TRBJ2-7, the complete variable domain reads GAGVSQSPRYKVAKRGQDVALRCDPISGHVSLFWYQQALGQGPEFLTYFQNEAQLDKSGLPSDRFFAERPEGSVSTLKIQRTQQEDSAVYLCASSLTGIGGYEQYFGPGTRLTVT.

The V gene is TRBV11-2, the J gene TRBJ2-3; TCRdb proposes TRBD1, but this gene call is untestable without DNA. The germline gives CDR1 SGHAT, CDR2 FQNNGV. The CDR3 runs 15 residues. CDR3 protein: CASSLGQGRTDTQYF. The entire variable domain, with the rest obtained from reference TRBV11-2 and TRBJ2-3, is as follows: EAGVAQSPRYKIIEKRQSVAFWCNPISGHATLYWYQQILGQGPKLLIQFQNNGVVDDSQLPKDRFSAERLKGVDSTLKIQPAKLEDSAVYLCASSLGQGRTDTQYFGPGTRLTVL.

The chain recombines TRBV5-1 with TRBJ1-1; TCRdb's assignment of TRBD1 cannot be checked, as there is no DNA. The CDR3 runs 15 residues. In germline, CDR1 is SGHRS, CDR2 YFSETQ. CDR3 region: CASSLYTGGNTEAFF.

The chain uses TRBV20-1 and TRBJ1-2. CDR1 and CDR2 from the germline V gene are DFQATT and SNEGSKA (reference sequence). The CDR3 is 13 residues long. CDR3 region: CSALTEGAGGYTF.

V is TRBV29-1 and J is TRBJ2-7; TCRdb calls TRBD1, which cannot be checked without DNA. CDR3 length: 15 residues. CDR1 and CDR2 (germline): SQVTM, ANQGSEA. The CDR3 sequence: CSAASGQGVSGEQYF.

The genes are TRBV5-1 and TRBJ1-4. The germline V gene encodes CDR1 SGHRS and CDR2 YFSETQ. The CDR3 consists of 15 residues. The CDR3 is CASSLAMGIGEKLFF.

The chain employs TRBV9 and TRBJ2-7; the TCRdb call, TRBD1, lacks DNA for checking. CDR1 and CDR2 (germline): SGDLS, YYNGEE. The CDR3 extends over 12 amino acids. CDR3 region: CASSSDSYEQYF. Full variable domain (missing parts from reference TRBV9 and TRBJ2-7): DSGVTQTPKHLITATGQRVTLRCSPRSGDLSVYWYQQSLDQGLQFLIQYYNGEERAKGNILERFSAQQFPDLHSELNLSSLELGDSALYFCASSSDSYEQYFGPGTRLTVT.

V usage is TRBV5-1 and J usage is TRBJ2-3; with no DNA, the TCRdb D assignment of TRBD1 cannot be verified. Germline values: CDR1 SGHRS, CDR2 YFSETQ. The CDR3 length is 15 residues. The CDR3 here is CASSFLTGSADTQYF.

This rearrangement joins TRBV5-6 to TRBJ2-2. CDR1 is SGHDT, CDR2 YYEEEE, per germline. The CDR3 consists of 15 residues. The CDR3 here is CASTFLGANTGELFF.

The chain couples TRBV7-9 to TRBJ2-5; the TCRdb D gene call, TRBD2, has no DNA to confirm it. This CDR3 comprises 14 residues. Germline V CDR1 and CDR2: SEHNR, FQNEAQ (reference sequence). This CDR3 is CASSALAVRETQYF.

The chain couples TRBV5-5 to TRBJ1-1. CDR3 length: 14 residues. The germline gives CDR1 SGHKS, CDR2 YYEKEE (reference sequence). The CDR3: CASSLGLGNTEAFF.

The V gene is TRBV5-4, the J gene TRBJ2-5; the TRBD2 assignment by TCRdb is unverifiable without DNA. The V gene's germline CDR1 is SGHNT and CDR2 YYREEE (reference sequence). This CDR3 is built from 15 residues. CDR3 sequence reads: CASSLTSGGQETQYF.

The chain links TRBV5-5 to TRBJ2-1. CDR1 is SGHKS, CDR2 YYEKEE, per germline (reference sequence). The CDR3 is 14 residues long. This CDR3 reads CASSLVLGDNEQFF.

The rearrangement joins TRBV5-1 to TRBJ1-5; lacking DNA, the TRBD1 call made by TCRdb goes unchecked. CDR1 is SGHRS and CDR2 is YFSETQ in the germline V gene. This CDR3 is built from 13 residues. This CDR3 is CASRRDPNQPQHF.

The chain recombines TRBV20-1 with TRBJ2-7; TCRdb reports TRBD1, a call that lacks DNA to check it against. CDR1 is DFQATT and CDR2 is SNEGSKA in the germline V gene (reference sequence). CDR3 length equals 14 residues. The chain's CDR3 is CSARLAPLGDEQYF.

V and J are TRBV15 and TRBJ2-3; TCRdb selects TRBD1, and the lack of DNA leaves this call unchecked. CDR3 length: 16 residues. Germline CDR1 is LNHNV and CDR2 is YYDKDF (reference sequence). CDR3 in amino acids: CATSRDSGTGPDTQYF.